This T cell receptor beta chain emerged from a study of regulatory T cells in long-lasting Graves disease. Study results and limitations: Sharing of public clonotypes was greater in persistent patients (about 2,700) than in new patients (around 1,000). With persistent disease, TRBV28, TRBJ1-2 and TRBJ2-5 were the favored segments.

CDR1 is MNHNS and CDR2 is SASEGT in the germline V gene. CDR3 length equals 17 residues. The ends were cut back, 6 bases at V and 2 bases at J, with 21 bases in the middle. Documented time point: newly diagnosed GD, antithyroid drugs for less than 3 months. Scientists built the TCR library using RNA that was extracted from PBMCs. As concerns this clonotype: Its antigen is currently unknown.

Arm-PCR with iRepertoire HTBI primers amplified the CDR3 regions for these TCR beta libraries. TCRdb analysed the multiplex PCR reads with MiXCR anew, one entry per CDR3 protein. The table lists 550,000 or so distinct CDR3 sequences, around 12% of them singletons. These data also formed part of another study, on T cells in Graves' hyperthyroidism and ophthalmopathy. That work states: When ophthalmopathy did not progress within 18 months, Graves' hyperthyroidism was considered stable. HTBI primers were employed in a first-round RT-PCR of the TCR CDR3.

This sample comprised peripheral blood mononuclear cells (PBMCs), obtained at new diagnosis, from a patient treated with antithyroid drugs. The chain recombines TRBV6-1 with TRBJ2-3, with D tentatively TRBD2 (6 bases). The TCR comes from a woman aged 25-40 years with Graves disease. The CDR3 sequence: CASRGLAGRPFTDTQYF. The CDR3 region has the DNA TGTGCCAGCAGGGGACTGGCGGGGCGGCCTTTCACAGATACGCAGTATTTT.